This entry describes one T cell receptor beta chain. Building of the TCR beta libraries involved iRepertoire HTBI primers and Arm-PCR of CDR3 regions. TCRdb re-derived calls from the multiplex PCR reads in MiXCR, one entry per CDR3 protein. The table includes approximately 440,000 distinct CDR3 sequences, roughly a quarter detected once. Sample time point: persistent/refractory GD, antithyroid drugs over 5 years with positive TRAb. Following extraction of RNA from PBMCs, that RNA was used to make the TCR library. Germline V gives CDR1 SGHRS, CDR2 YFSETQ. This CDR3 comprises 15 residues. J gave up 5 bases and V 0 bases, and 4 bases lay outside the gene matches. This record comes from a study of regulatory T cells in long-lasting Graves disease.

The sequences come from peripheral blood mononuclear cells (PBMCs), collected when the disease was refractory, from a patient treated with antithyroid drugs. This TCR was recovered from a female donor with Graves disease. V gene TRBV5-1 combines with J gene TRBJ2-7, with TRBD2 matching over 11 bases. DNA for the CDR3: TGCGCCAGCAGCTTGGTTCTAGCGGGAGGAGACGAGCAGTACTTC. It yields the protein CASSLVLAGGDEQYF.